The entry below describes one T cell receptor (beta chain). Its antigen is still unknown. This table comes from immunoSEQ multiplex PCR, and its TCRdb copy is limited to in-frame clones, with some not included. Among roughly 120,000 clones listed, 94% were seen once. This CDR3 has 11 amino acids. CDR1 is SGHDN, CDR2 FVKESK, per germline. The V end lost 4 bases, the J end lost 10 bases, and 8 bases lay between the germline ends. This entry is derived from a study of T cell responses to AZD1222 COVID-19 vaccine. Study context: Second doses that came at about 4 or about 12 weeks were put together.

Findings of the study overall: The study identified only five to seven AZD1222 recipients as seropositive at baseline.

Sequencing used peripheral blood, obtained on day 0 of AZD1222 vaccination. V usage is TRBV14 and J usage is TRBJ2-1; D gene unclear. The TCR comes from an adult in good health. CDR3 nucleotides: TGTGCCAGCAGCCCCGCAAGAGAGCAGTTCTTC. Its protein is CASSPAREQFF.